The 2 T cell receptor beta chains reported below all come from one sample, sequenced in a study of shared clonotypes between healthy human individuals. Repertoires were generated with immunoSEQ multiplex PCR, while TCRdb's copy carries only in-frame clones and drops some. The table lists 2.5 million or so clones, over 85% of them singletons. The sequencing sample was made of naive CD4+ T cells sorted from blood. The subset denotes: CD45RA+ positively selected. The source is a man between 18 and 29 years old in good health.

The J gene is TRBJ2-5, the V gene TRBV21-1. TRBV21-1 is annotated as a pseudogene. This CDR3 region has 14 residues. CDR3 region: CASSKEVREETQYF. The CDR3 DNA is TGTGCCAGCAGCAAAGAGGTAAGGGAAGAGACCCAGTACTTC.

V and J are TRBV11-2 and TRBJ2-3, with D perhaps being TRBD1 or TRBD2 (5 bases each). The CDR3 extends over 15 amino acids. V shed 5 bases and J shed 1 base, with 13 bases lying between them. From germline, CDR1 is SGHAT and CDR2 FQNNGV. Here the CDR3 DNA reads TGTGCCAGCAGCCCCACGGGACGCCGCACAGATACGCAGTATTTT. It translates to CASSPTGRRTDTQYF.